Listed below are T cell receptor beta chains from one sample, sequenced in a study of cytomegalovirus exposure and HLA in healthy donors. Produced via immunoSEQ multiplex PCR; TCRdb's table is partial and in-frame only. The table records some 130,000 clones, just under 80% of them present only once. The sequenced sample consisted of PBMCs. The receptors stem from a male donor in good health and CMV-seronegative. Each CDR3 is given with its conserved first and last residue. Each record gives: CDR3 protein, CDR3 DNA, J gene, D gene, V gene. D genes are given only for firm matches.

CASSQQGMSNQPQHF | TGCGCCAGCAGCCAACAGGGTATGAGCAATCAGCCCCAGCATTTT | TRBJ1-5 | . | TRBV5-1
CASSEMGPETQYF | TGTGCCAGCAGTGAAATGGGGCCAGAGACCCAGTACTTC | TRBJ2-5 | . | TRBV2
CASSLTGHPSTEAFF | TGTGCCAGCAGTTTAACGGGACATCCTTCCACTGAAGCTTTCTTT | TRBJ1-1 | . | TRBV27
CASSDLAGGQETQYF | TGTGCCAGCAGCGACCTAGCGGGGGGTCAAGAGACCCAGTACTTC | TRBJ2-5 | TRBD2 | TRBV7-9
CSSRSAGDYEQYF | TGTTCCAGCAGATCCGCGGGGGACTACGAGCAGTACTTC | TRBJ2-7 | TRBD2 | TRBV7-9
CASSLGQGVGNTIYF | TGTGCCAGCAGCTTGGGACAGGGAGTTGGAAACACCATATATTTT | TRBJ1-3 | TRBD1 | TRBV5-4
CASSFAGTLQETQYF | TGTGCCAGCAGCTTCGCCGGGACACTTCAAGAGACCCAGTACTTC | TRBJ2-5 | . | TRBV11-3
CASSDRGPEKLFF | TGTGCCAGTAGTGACAGGGGGCCTGAAAAACTGTTTTTT | TRBJ1-4 | TRBD1 | TRBV19
CASSYRGQGSYNSPLHF | TGTGCCAGCAGTTACCGGGGACAGGGCTCCTATAATTCACCCCTCCACTTT | TRBJ1-6 | TRBD1 | TRBV27
CAWQGVPGGNTEAFF | TGTGCCTGGCAAGGCGTCCCAGGAGGGAACACTGAAGCTTTCTTT | TRBJ1-1 | . | TRBV30
CASSQDPGAGNTIYF | TGCGCCAGCAGCCAAGATCCGGGGGCTGGAAACACCATATATTTT | TRBJ1-3 | . | TRBV4-3
CASSQGRGQGNTDTQYF | TGCGCCAGCAGCCAAGGGCGCGGCCAGGGAAACACAGATACGCAGTATTTT | TRBJ2-3 | . | TRBV4-3
CASSLPGELFF | TGTGCCAGCAGCCTACCCGGGGAGCTGTTTTTT | TRBJ2-2 | . | TRBV11-2
CASSPVTYNEQFF | TGTGCCAGCTCACCGGTCACTTACAATGAGCAGTTCTTC | TRBJ2-1 | . | TRBV18
CASSIYPRGNYGYTF | TGTGCCAGCAGTATCTACCCCAGGGGTAACTATGGCTACACCTTC | TRBJ1-2 | . | TRBV28
CASSSQGNTEAFF | TGTGCCAGTAGCTCGCAGGGGAACACTGAAGCTTTCTTT | TRBJ1-1 | . | TRBV5-4
CASSFRAGGGMNEQFF | TGTGCCAGCAGCTTTCGAGCGGGGGGAGGAATGAATGAGCAGTTCTTC | TRBJ2-1 | TRBD2 | TRBV7-6
CASSLGGIYEQYF | TGTGCCAGCAGCTTGGGGGGCATCTACGAGCAGTACTTC | TRBJ2-7 | . | TRBV5-5